Shown below are 32 T cell receptor beta chains from a single sample sequenced in a study of regulatory T cells in long-lasting Graves disease. As to time point: persistent/refractory GD, antithyroid drugs over 5 years with positive TRAb. Making the TCR library involved RNA that had been extracted from PBMCs. Both iRepertoire HTBI primers and Arm-PCR of CDR3 regions were used to build the TCR beta libraries. TCRdb reprocessed the multiplex PCR reads with MiXCR, giving one entry per CDR3 protein. The sample contains around 400,000 distinct CDR3 sequences, roughly 24% of which appear only once. The specimen was peripheral blood mononuclear cells (PBMCs), collected when the disease was refractory, from a patient treated with antithyroid drugs. The receptors come from a woman between 40 and 55 years old with Graves disease.

This clonotype has at least ten counts. CDR3 coding DNA: TGTGCCAGCATCTCGAGCGGGGGAGACGAGCAGTACTTC. As protein: CASISSGGDEQYF. This chain uses TRBV28 with TRBJ2-7; 8 nucleotides line up with TRBD2. The length of the CDR3 is 13 residues. Germline V gives CDR1 MDHEN, CDR2 SYDVKM. Trimming cost V 7 bases and J 5 bases; bases outside gene matches: 7.

The genes are TRBV27 and TRBJ2-3; 13 nucleotides agree with TRBD2. V gave up 5 bases and J gave up 6 bases; unmatched junction bases: 8. Germline CDR1 MNHEY, CDR2 SMNVEV (reference sequence). There are 16 residues in the CDR3. CDR3 DNA sequence: TGTGCCAGCAGTCCAAGGACTAGCGGGAGTAAGGATACGCAGTATTTT. Its translation: CASSPRTSGSKDTQYF.

This clonotype was detected many times. Here the CDR3 reads CASSLGGGAAYGYTF. The CDR3 DNA sequence: TGTGCCAGCAGCTTAGGAGGTGGGGCAGCTTATGGCTACACCTTC. The chain carries TRBV7-9 and TRBJ1-2; TRBD1 might be the D (5 bases). The germline gives CDR1 SEHNR, CDR2 FQNEAQ (reference sequence). The CDR3 is 15 amino acids. The germline V and J ends were trimmed by 1 base and 5 bases, with 14 bases remaining between them.

This clonotype was observed at least ten times. The chain uses TRBV12-3 or TRBV12-4 and TRBJ1-2, with 8 nucleotides matching TRBD1. V was clipped by 4 bases and J by 4 bases; unmatched bases: 2. This CDR3 spans 13 amino acids. CDR3: CASSSTGGYGYTF. DNA of the CDR3: TGTGCCAGCAGTTCAACAGGGGGCTATGGCTACACCTTC.

This clonotype came up a few times. V gene TRBV20-1 combines with J gene TRBJ1-5, with D perhaps matching TRBD1 (5 bases). This CDR3 has 13 residues. The V and J ends lost 5 bases and 0 bases respectively, with 8 bases between them. Germline CDR1 and CDR2: DFQATT and SNEGSKA (reference sequence). The CDR3 loop reads CSAAGNSNQPQHF. Written as DNA, the CDR3 is TGCAGTGCTGCAGGGAATAGCAATCAGCCCCAGCATTTT.

The V and J genes are TRBV4-1 and TRBJ2-7, with TRBD2 identical over 8 bases. The length of the CDR3 is 18 residues. Germline CDR1 is MGHRA and CDR2 is YSYEKL. V lost 4 bases, J lost 0 bases, and 14 bases stayed unmatched. CDR3 coding DNA: TGCGCCAGCAGCCTAAGCCTGGGGACTAGTACAAGCTCCTACGAGCAGTACTTC. It encodes CASSLSLGTSTSSYEQYF.

This clonotype was detected only a few times. V is TRBV7-2 and J is TRBJ2-4, with D perhaps matching TRBD2 (5 bases). The CDR3 runs to 14 residues. Trimming removed 2 bases from V and 6 bases from J, with 11 bases in between. Germline values: CDR1 SGHTA, CDR2 FQGNSA. DNA for the CDR3: TGTGCCAGCAGCTTAAGTTTGAGCGGAAACATTCAGTACTTC. Translation gives CASSLSLSGNIQYF.

This clonotype was detected many times. The chain joins TRBV2 to TRBJ2-7; 7 bases match TRBD1. In germline, CDR1 is SNHLY, CDR2 FYNNEI. CDR3 length: 13 residues. The junction had 2 bases not matched to a gene; V was cut back by 4 bases and J by 2 bases. CDR3 DNA sequence: TGTGCCAGCAGTGCGGGGACAGCCTACGAGCAGTACTTC. As protein: CASSAGTAYEQYF.

This clonotype occurred many times. This sequence joins TRBV11-2 and TRBJ2-2; 9 bases align to TRBD2. Trimming took 0 bases from V and 3 from J; bases not matched to a gene: 5. CDR1 and CDR2 (germline): SGHAT, FQNNGV. The CDR3 is 17 amino acids. The CDR3 loop is CASSLDTLAGYTGELFF. Here the CDR3 DNA reads TGTGCCAGCAGCTTAGATACACTAGCGGGTTACACCGGGGAGCTGTTTTTT.

This clonotype was detected many times. The chain has TRBV25-1 and TRBJ2-1; D gene ambiguous. There are 14 residues in the CDR3. The germline V and J ends were trimmed by 6 bases and 0 bases, with 9 bases remaining between them. The germline CDR1 and CDR2 sequences are MGHDK and SYGVNS. CDR3: CASRGHYSYNEQFF. Written as DNA, the CDR3 is TGTGCCAGCAGGGGTCATTACTCCTACAATGAGCAGTTCTTC.

CDR3 residues: CSARAGTLMNTEAFF. The CDR3 DNA reads TGCAGTGCTAGAGCCGGGACACTCATGAACACTGAAGCTTTCTTT. The gene calls are TRBV20-1 and TRBJ1-1; weak D call: TRBD1 (6 bases). The CDR3 length is 15 residues. V was trimmed by 1 base and J by 0 bases, leaving 12 bases between them. Looked up from germline, CDR1 is DFQATT and CDR2 is SNEGSKA (reference sequence).

This clonotype appeared many times. The CDR3 loop reads CASSFLGGSSYEQYF. CDR3 nucleotide sequence: TGTGCCAGCAGTTTTTTGGGGGGAAGCTCCTACGAGCAGTACTTC. V and J are TRBV28 and TRBJ2-7; TRBD2 might be the D (6 bases). The CDR3 has 15 residues. Germline V CDR1 and CDR2: MDHEN, SYDVKM. V was pared by 3 bases and J by 0 bases, with 12 bases between.

Comments on this clonotype: The junction differs from germline at one of its ends, possibly a read error. The chain carries TRBV2 and TRBJ2-7; TRBD1 might be the D (6 bases). This CDR3 has 15 residues. The germline V gene encodes CDR1 SNHLY and CDR2 FYNNEI. Written as DNA, the CDR3 is TGCGCCAGCAGCCAAGATCGGCAGGGGCGTCGCGAGCAGTACTTC. It specifies CASSQDRQGRREQYF. The complete variable domain, with remaining parts taken from reference TRBV2 and TRBJ2-7, reads EPEVTQTPSHQVTQMGQEVILRCVPISNHLYFYWYRQILGQKVEFLVSFYNNEISEKSEIFDDQFSVERPDGSNFTLKIRSTKLEDSAMYFCASSQDRQGRREQYFGPGTRLTVT.

In its sample, this clonotype was seen many times. The chain uses TRBV12-3 or TRBV12-4 and TRBJ2-7; D unclear. V was trimmed by 3 bases and J by 4 bases, leaving 7 bases between them. This CDR3 comprises 12 residues. The CDR3 bases are TGTGCCAGCAGTTTCGCCCCATACGAGCAGTACTTC. It yields the protein CASSFAPYEQYF.

This chain joins TRBV5-1 and TRBJ2-7, with D perhaps TRBD2 (6 bases). Germline values: CDR1 SGHRS, CDR2 YFSETQ. This CDR3 spans 13 amino acids. Between the trimmed V and J ends, which lost 6 bases and 3 bases, there was a span of 13 bases. For the CDR3, the DNA is TGCGCCAGCAAACTTACCGGGAGCTACGAGCAGTACTTC. This sequence encodes CASKLTGSYEQYF. Using reference TRBV5-1 and TRBJ2-7 for the parts outside the CDR3, the full variable domain is KAGVTQTPRYLIKTRGQQVTLSCSPISGHRSVSWYQQTPGQGLQFLFEYFSETQRNKGNFPGRFSGRQFSNSRSEMNVSTLELGDSALYLCASKLTGSYEQYFGPGTRLTVT.

This clonotype was seen ten or more times. The chain is built from TRBV2 and TRBJ2-2; D remains ambiguous. This CDR3 is 14 amino acids long. The V gene's germline CDR1 is SNHLY and CDR2 FYNNEI. V was clipped by 4 bases and J by 3 bases, with 9 bases between them. CDR3 DNA: TGTGCCAGCAGTGGGGCTGGGGACACCGGGGAGCTGTTTTTT. It encodes CASSGAGDTGELFF.

This clonotype was recorded at least ten times. The chain links TRBV12-3 or TRBV12-4 to TRBJ2-7; D is unclear. V was trimmed by 3 bases and J by 6 bases, leaving 6 bases between them. There are 11 residues in the CDR3. CDR3 DNA sequence: TGTGCCAGCAGTTTTAGTACCGAGCAGTACTTC. This translates into CASSFSTEQYF.

This clonotype was counted between two and nine times. A much larger clonotype is one base distant, so this may be a read error. This likely comes from a read error, as the CDR3 has no conserved phenylalanine or tryptophan at its end. V and J are TRBV11-2 and TRBJ2-5; 8 bases fit TRBD1. Germline-derived CDR1 and CDR2 are SGHAT and FQNNGV. The CDR3 consists of 14 residues. V was clipped by 5 bases and J by 3 bases; unmatched bases: 5. The CDR3 nucleotides are TGTGCCAGCAGCGGAAGGACAGGGAAAGAGACCCAGTACCTC. Its translation is CASSGRTGKETQYL.

As concerns this clonotype: A clone one base away is much larger, so this may be a read error. The rearrangement links TRBV7-3 to TRBJ2-7, with TRBD2 matching over 10 bases. The length of the CDR3 is 15 residues. Per the germline V gene, CDR1 is SGHTA and CDR2 is FQGTGA. In DNA form, the CDR3 reads TGTGCCAGCAGCTTTAGCGGGAGGCTCTCCTACAAGCAGTACTTC. Encoded protein: CASSFSGRLSYKQYF.

There are many counts of this clonotype. This chain links TRBV28 with TRBJ1-1; D gene ambiguous. V dropped 6 bases and J dropped 1 base, with 12 bases sitting between them. Germline lookup yields CDR1 MDHEN and CDR2 SYDVKM. This CDR3 is 14 amino acids long. CDR3 region: CASSLRQTNTEAFF. The CDR3 DNA follows: TGTGCCAGCAGCCTACGTCAGACGAACACTGAAGCTTTCTTT.

This clonotype was observed at least ten times. This chain uses TRBV29-1 with TRBJ2-7; 8 bases line up with TRBD2. The CDR3 loop spans 15 amino acids. Looked up from germline, CDR1 is SQVTM and CDR2 is ANQGSEA. J gave up 3 bases and V 0 bases, and 7 bases lay outside the gene matches. CDR3 region: CSVEEASGRDYEQYF. The CDR3 coding sequence is TGCAGCGTTGAAGAGGCCAGCGGGAGAGACTACGAGCAGTACTTC.

This clonotype showed up just a few times. This chain links TRBV19 with TRBJ1-5, with no clear D. This CDR3 has 15 amino acids. CDR1 is LNHDA and CDR2 is SQIVND in the germline V gene (reference sequence). With 4 bases removed from V and 5 bases from J, the gap between germline ends came to 15 bases. The CDR3 protein is CASSTDFLAYQPQHF. The CDR3 DNA sequence: TGTGCCAGTAGTACGGACTTCTTGGCTTATCAGCCCCAGCATTTT. Filled out from reference TRBV19 and TRBJ1-5, the complete variable domain reads DGGITQSPKYLFRKEGQNVTLSCEQNLNHDAMYWYRQDPGQGLRLIYYSQIVNDFQKGDIAEGYSVSREKKESFPLTVTSAQKNPTAFYLCASSTDFLAYQPQHFGDGTRLSIL.

This clonotype was counted at least ten times. This rearrangement joins TRBV12-3 or TRBV12-4 to TRBJ2-7; 11 nucleotides agree with TRBD1. This CDR3 comprises 15 residues. V trimming: 5 bases; J trimming: 7 bases; junction bases outside the gene matches: 10. The CDR3 sequence is CASSLNPGQGGEQYF. DNA of the CDR3: TGTGCCAGCAGTCTAAACCCGGGACAGGGGGGAGAGCAGTACTTC.

The rearrangement joins TRBV7-8 to TRBJ2-2; either TRBD1 or TRBD2 may supply D (6 bases each). Trimming took 4 bases from V and 6 from J, leaving 9 bases between them. The CDR3 loop spans 13 amino acids. Germline V CDR1 and CDR2: SGHVS, FQNEAQ. CDR3 residues: CASSSGAPGELFF. As DNA, the CDR3 is TGTGCCAGCAGCTCGGGGGCCCCCGGGGAGCTGTTTTTT.

This clonotype appeared a few times. The chain carries TRBV7-3 and TRBJ2-5, with TRBD1 matching 10 bases. CDR1 and CDR2 (germline): SGHTA, FQGTGA. This CDR3 is 16 amino acids long. V lost 5 bases, J lost 5 bases, and 11 bases stayed unmatched. The CDR3 bases are TGTGCCAGCAGCCCAACGACAGGGGGCGGAAGGGAGACCCAGTACTTC. It translates to CASSPTTGGGRETQYF.

This sequence joins TRBV27 and TRBJ2-6; D not resolved. Deletions cut 3 bases from V and 1 base from J, with 10 bases between. This CDR3 contains 16 residues. Per germline, CDR1 MNHEY and CDR2 SMNVEV (reference sequence). The CDR3 nucleotides are TGTGCCAGCAGTTTGAGACAATCGTCTGGGGCCAACGTCCTGACTTTC. It translates to CASSLRQSSGANVLTF. The entire variable domain, with the rest obtained from reference TRBV27 and TRBJ2-6, is as follows: EAQVTQNPRYLITVTGKKLTVTCSQNMNHEYMSWYRQDPGLGLRQIYYSMNVEVTDKGDVPEGYKVSRKEKRNFPLILESPSPNQTSLYFCASSLRQSSGANVLTFGAGSRLTVL.

The table lists this clonotype with many counts. The chain recombines TRBV5-1 with TRBJ2-7, with 10 bases lining up with TRBD2. CDR3 length: 15 residues. V was pared by 1 base and J by 4 bases, with 5 bases of the junction left unmatched. The germline gives CDR1 SGHRS, CDR2 YFSETQ. This chain's CDR3 is CASSLRGLATYEQYF. The CDR3 coding sequence is TGCGCCAGCAGCTTGAGGGGACTAGCGACTTACGAGCAGTACTTC.

Concerning this clonotype: This may come from a read error, since a much larger clone is one base off. The rearrangement joins TRBV20-1 to TRBJ2-2, with unresolved D. The CDR3 runs to 11 residues. Between the trimmed V and J ends, which lost 5 bases and 3 bases, there was a span of 4 bases. Germline values: CDR1 DFQATT, CDR2 SNEGSKA (reference sequence). The CDR3 spells CSAGDTGELFF. Here the CDR3 DNA reads TGCAGTGCTGGGGACACCGGGGAGCTGTTTTTT.

The gene calls are TRBV28 and TRBJ1-3, with 8 bases that match TRBD1. The V segment lost 2 bases and the J segment 0 bases; nucleotides outside the gene matches: 6. CDR3 size: 17 residues. CDR1 is MDHEN, CDR2 SYDVKM, per germline. CDR3 sequence: CASSLNSGGRSGNTIYF. DNA for the CDR3: TGTGCCAGCAGTTTAAATTCAGGGGGCCGCTCTGGAAACACCATATATTTT.

The chain has TRBV6-9 and TRBJ1-2; maybe TRBD1 (6 bases). The CDR3 loop spans 14 amino acids. Trimming stripped 3 bases from V and 6 bases from J, with 14 bases between. CDR1 MNHGY and CDR2 SVAAGI come from the germline V gene. CDR3 bases: TGTGCCAGCAGTTACCTAGGGGGGCACGATGGCTACACCTTC. This translates into CASSYLGGHDGYTF.

The chain carries TRBV19 and TRBJ2-1; D possibly corresponds to TRBD2 (5 bases). Between the trimmed V and J ends, which lost 9 bases and 5 bases, there was a span of 14 bases. Germline CDR1 and CDR2: LNHDA and SQIVND (reference sequence). This CDR3 comprises 13 residues. The CDR3 DNA is TGTGCCAGGGTAACCGGGATCCACAATGAGCAGTTCTTC. Its protein product is CARVTGIHNEQFF.

This clonotype was counted at least ten times. V usage is TRBV24-1 and J usage is TRBJ2-7, with 7 bases lining up with TRBD1. The CDR3 totals 14 residues. J gave up 5 bases and V 2 bases, and 5 bases lay outside the gene matches. CDR1 KGHDR and CDR2 SFDVKD come from the germline V gene. The CDR3 DNA follows: TGTGCCACCAGTGATTCGACAGGGATCAACGAGCAGTACTTC. Translated: CATSDSTGINEQYF.